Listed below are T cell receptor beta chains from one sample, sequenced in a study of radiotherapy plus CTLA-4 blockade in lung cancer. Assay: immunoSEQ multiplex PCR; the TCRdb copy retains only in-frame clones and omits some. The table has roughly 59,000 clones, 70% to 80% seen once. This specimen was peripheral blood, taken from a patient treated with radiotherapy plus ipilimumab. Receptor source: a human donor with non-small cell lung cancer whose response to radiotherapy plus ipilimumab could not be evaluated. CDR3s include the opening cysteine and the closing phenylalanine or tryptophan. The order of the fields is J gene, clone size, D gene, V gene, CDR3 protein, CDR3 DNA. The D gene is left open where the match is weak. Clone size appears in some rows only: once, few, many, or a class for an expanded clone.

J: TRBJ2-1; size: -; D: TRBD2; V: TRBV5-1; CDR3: CASWPWTSGSGDEQFF; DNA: TGCGCCAGCTGGCCCTGGACTAGCGGCAGCGGGGATGAGCAGTTCTTC
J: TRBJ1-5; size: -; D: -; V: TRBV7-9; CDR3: CASSEAGGMGTQPQHF; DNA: TGTGCCAGCAGCGAAGCCGGGGGAATGGGGACTCAGCCCCAGCATTTT
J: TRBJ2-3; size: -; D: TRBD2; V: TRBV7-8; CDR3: CASSLALAGLTDTQYF; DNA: TGTGCCAGCAGCTTAGCTCTAGCGGGGCTGACAGATACGCAGTATTTT
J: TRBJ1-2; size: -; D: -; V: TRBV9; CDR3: CASSPSGGASYGYTF; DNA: TGTGCCAGCAGCCCCAGTGGGGGGGCCTCCTATGGCTACACCTTC
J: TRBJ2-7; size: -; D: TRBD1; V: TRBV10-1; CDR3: CASSGGTGGPSYEQYF; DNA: TGCGCCAGCAGTGGCGGGACAGGGGGACCATCCTACGAGCAGTACTTC
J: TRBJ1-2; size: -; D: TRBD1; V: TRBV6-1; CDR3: CASSEAGQPWNYGYTF; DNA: TGTGCCAGCAGTGAAGCGGGACAGCCATGGAACTATGGCTACACCTTC
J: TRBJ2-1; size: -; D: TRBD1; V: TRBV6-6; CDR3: CASRNRDRGMHEQFF; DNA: TGTGCCAGCAGAAACCGGGACAGGGGGATGCATGAGCAGTTCTTC
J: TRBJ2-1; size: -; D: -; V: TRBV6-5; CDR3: CASTYSASYNEQFF; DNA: TGTGCCAGCACCTATTCTGCTAGCTACAATGAGCAGTTCTTC
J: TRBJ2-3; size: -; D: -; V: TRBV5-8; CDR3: CASSSQASTDTQYF; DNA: TGTGCCAGCAGCTCACAGGCGAGCACAGATACGCAGTATTTT
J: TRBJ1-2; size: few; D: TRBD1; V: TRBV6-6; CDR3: CASSPTGGLGYTF; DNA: TGTGCCAGCAGCCCAACAGGGGGCCTCGGCTACACCTTC
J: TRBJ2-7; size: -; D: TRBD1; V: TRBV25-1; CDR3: CASRVPGTGVEQYF; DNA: TGTGCCAGCAGGGTTCCCGGGACAGGGGTGGAGCAGTACTTC
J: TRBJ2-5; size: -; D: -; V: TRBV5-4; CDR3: CASSLAGTQETQYF; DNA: TGTGCCAGCAGCTTGGCCGGGACTCAAGAGACCCAGTACTTC
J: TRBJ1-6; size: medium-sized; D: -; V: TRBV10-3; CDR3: CAISPGDSPLHF; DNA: TGTGCCATCAGTCCGGGAGATTCACCCCTCCACTTT
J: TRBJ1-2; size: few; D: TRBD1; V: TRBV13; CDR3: CASSGDRVNYGYTF; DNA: TGTGCCAGCAGCGGGGACAGGGTGAACTATGGCTACACCTTC
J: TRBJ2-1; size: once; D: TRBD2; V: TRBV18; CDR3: CASSPWTSGTYNEQFF; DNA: TGTGCCAGCTCACCGTGGACTAGCGGGACCTACAATGAGCAGTTCTTC
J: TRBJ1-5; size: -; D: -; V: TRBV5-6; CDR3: CASSRRGGEPQHF; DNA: TGTGCCAGCAGCCGGAGGGGGGGGGAACCCCAGCATTTT
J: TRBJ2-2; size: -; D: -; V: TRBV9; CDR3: CASSVVPGLSLRPNTGELFF; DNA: TGTGCCAGCAGCGTAGTACCGGGGTTATCCTTACGGCCGAACACCGGGGAGCTGTTTTTT
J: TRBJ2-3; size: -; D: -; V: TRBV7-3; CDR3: CASSSVRTFGGVDTQYF; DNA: TGTGCCAGCAGCTCCGTCCGGACCTTCGGAGGGGTAGATACGCAGTATTTT
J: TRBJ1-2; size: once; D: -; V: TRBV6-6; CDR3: CASTEASNYGYTF; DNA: TGTGCCAGCACCGAGGCGTCTAACTATGGCTACACCTTC
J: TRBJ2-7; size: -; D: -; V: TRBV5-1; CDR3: CASSFGGQSYEQYF; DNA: TGCGCCAGCAGCTTCGGGGGACAGTCCTACGAGCAGTACTTC
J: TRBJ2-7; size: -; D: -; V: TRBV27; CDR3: CASSPSAGQVIYEQYF; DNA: TGTGCCAGCAGCCCCTCGGCGGGGCAGGTCATATACGAGCAGTACTTC
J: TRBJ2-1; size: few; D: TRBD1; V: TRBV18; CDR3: CASSPRTGNNEQFF; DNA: TGTGCCAGCTCACCTAGGACAGGGAACAATGAGCAGTTCTTC
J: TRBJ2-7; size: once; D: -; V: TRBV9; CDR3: CASSAGPEPSEQYF; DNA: TGTGCCAGCAGCGCGGGTCCAGAACCCAGCGAGCAGTACTTC
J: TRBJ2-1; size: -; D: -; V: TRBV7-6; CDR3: CASSSASGSSYNEQFF; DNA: TGTGCCAGCAGCTCCGCAAGCGGAAGCTCCTACAATGAGCAGTTCTTC
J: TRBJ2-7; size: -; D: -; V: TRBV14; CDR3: CASSQPERYEQYF; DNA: TGTGCCAGCAGCCAGCCTGAGCGCTACGAGCAGTACTTC
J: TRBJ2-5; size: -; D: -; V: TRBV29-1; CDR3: CSVDRDTGKETQYF; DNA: TGCAGCGTTGATCGGGACACCGGGAAAGAGACCCAGTACTTC
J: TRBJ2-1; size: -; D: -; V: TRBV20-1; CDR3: CRTGDGIF; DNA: TGCAGAACGGGGGATGGGATCTTC